Given below is one T cell receptor (beta chain) in context. A clone one base away is much larger, so this may be a read error. The source material, RNA transcripts, was used to amplify TCR beta CDR3 regions. With the HTBI primer set, the TCR CDR3 went through a first round of RT-PCR. Using its own MiXCR run on the multiplex PCR reads, TCRdb lists one record per CDR3 protein. This table holds about 380,000 distinct CDR3 sequences, approximately 15% found once. The data were taken from a study of T cells in Graves' hyperthyroidism and ophthalmopathy. The clonotype originates from a woman in her thirties with Graves' ophthalmopathy. The sample taken for sequencing was blood.

The CDR3 is CASSLAGEGHPYGYTF. CDR3 sequence (DNA): TGTGCCAGCAGCTTAGCTGGTGAAGGACACCCCTATGGCTACACCTTC. The chain combines TRBV7-9 with TRBJ1-2, with D tentatively TRBD1 (5 bases). The V end was cut by 0 bases, the J end by 4 bases, with 15 bases between. The CDR3 is 16 amino acids. CDR1 is SEHNR, CDR2 FQNEAQ, per germline (reference sequence).